A selection of T cell receptor beta chains follows, all from one sample in a study of CXCR3-negative and CXCR3-positive naive CD8 T cells. After re-calling the 5' RACE reads, TCRdb lists one entry per CDR3 protein, DNA absent. This table lists over 8,000 distinct CDR3 sequences. Sequencing was performed on naive CXCR3- CD8+ T cells from blood. Receptor source: a human donor in good health. Some clones in this sample may be carry-over from other donors' samples. Each CDR3 is given with its conserved first and last residue. For some rows the clone size is stated as once, few or many, or as a class when expanded; others skip it.

J: TRBJ1-5
V: TRBV20-1
size: medium-sized
CDR3: CSARDEIYTNQPQHF

J: TRBJ1-6
V: TRBV29-1
size: .
CDR3: CSALAGGDSPLHF

J: TRBJ2-3
V: TRBV18
size: .
CDR3: CASSDQRTDTQYF

J: TRBJ1-1
V: TRBV4-3
size: .
CDR3: CASSQDYLVQGGANTEAFF

J: TRBJ2-3
V: TRBV29-1
size: medium-sized
CDR3: CSVAKSGATDTQYF

J: TRBJ2-1
V: TRBV3-1
size: .
CDR3: CASSLAGVGNEQFF

J: TRBJ2-4
V: TRBV7-2
size: medium-sized
CDR3: CASSFEGLFQYF

J: TRBJ2-2
V: TRBV29-1
size: medium-sized
CDR3: CSVHRAGELFF

J: TRBJ2-7
V: TRBV4-1
size: medium-sized
CDR3: CASSPNPGTYEQYF

J: TRBJ2-2
V: TRBV9
size: .
CDR3: CASSAGTANTGELFF

J: TRBJ2-6
V: TRBV2
size: .
CDR3: CASSPGSGGANVLTF

J: TRBJ1-1
V: TRBV12-3/TRBV12-4
size: medium-sized
CDR3: CASSLGHLGAFF

J: TRBJ2-7
V: TRBV29-1
size: .
CDR3: CSVVGRGSSYEQYF

J: TRBJ2-1
V: TRBV29-1
size: .
CDR3: CSVAETGGNEQFF

J: TRBJ1-2
V: TRBV29-1
size: medium-sized
CDR3: CSVERGTPEYYGYTF

J: TRBJ2-1
V: TRBV3-1
size: .
CDR3: CASSQGRLAGEGNEQFF

J: TRBJ2-3
V: TRBV20-1
size: .
CDR3: CSARDPPSSTVTDTQYF

J: TRBJ2-7
V: TRBV28
size: .
CDR3: CASSSPGTGNEQYF

J: TRBJ2-1
V: TRBV19
size: .
CDR3: CASSIGRREQFF

J: TRBJ2-1
V: TRBV19
size: .
CDR3: CASSPTRNEQFF

J: TRBJ1-5
V: TRBV5-1
size: medium-sized
CDR3: CASSFRGEQPQHF

J: TRBJ2-7
V: TRBV11-2
size: .
CDR3: CASTHGQAYEQYF

J: TRBJ2-1
V: TRBV10-3
size: medium-sized
CDR3: CAISEAPGAMNEQFF

J: TRBJ2-7
V: TRBV7-6
size: .
CDR3: CASSLARDRASYEQYF

J: TRBJ2-1
V: TRBV29-1
size: .
CDR3: CSARTSYNEQFF

J: TRBJ2-1
V: TRBV7-8
size: .
CDR3: CASSPELSGRPYNEQFF

J: TRBJ1-2
V: TRBV29-1
size: .
CDR3: CSVEGQGRYGYTF

J: TRBJ1-1
V: TRBV12-3/TRBV12-4
size: .
CDR3: CASITLGGGGLQTEAFF

J: TRBJ2-5
V: TRBV25-1
size: .
CDR3: CASSGRDRGLETQYF

J: TRBJ1-2
V: TRBV28
size: medium-sized
CDR3: CASRRRTDYGYTF

J: TRBJ2-1
V: TRBV6-2/TRBV6-3
size: medium-sized
CDR3: CASSYSRGGSSYNEQFF

J: TRBJ1-1
V: TRBV15
size: medium-sized
CDR3: CATSRSRGRGTEAFF

J: TRBJ2-1
V: TRBV14
size: .
CDR3: CASSQDLGPAYNEQFF

J: TRBJ1-2
V: TRBV12-3/TRBV12-4
size: medium-sized
CDR3: CASSLTEGSMYGYTF

J: TRBJ1-1
V: TRBV20-1
size: medium-sized
CDR3: CSARDRMNTEAFF

J: TRBJ2-7
V: TRBV29-1
size: .
CDR3: CSVEDRTYEQYF

J: TRBJ2-5
V: TRBV7-9
size: .
CDR3: CASSLALGWKETQYF

J: TRBJ1-1
V: TRBV7-9
size: .
CDR3: CASSLGHREAFF

J: TRBJ2-7
V: TRBV5-5
size: .
CDR3: CASSRVGLDYEQYF

J: TRBJ2-1
V: TRBV5-1
size: medium-sized
CDR3: CASSLRGYEQFF

J: TRBJ1-2
V: TRBV29-1
size: .
CDR3: CSVEGVVGISYGYTF

J: TRBJ2-1
V: TRBV3-1
size: medium-sized
CDR3: CASSWDGSSYNEQFF

J: TRBJ1-5
V: TRBV6-2/TRBV6-3
size: medium-sized
CDR3: CASSSLNSNQPQHF

J: TRBJ2-3
V: TRBV25-1
size: .
CDR3: CASSEYGGLDTQYF

J: TRBJ1-2
V: TRBV7-2
size: .
CDR3: CASTQEGANYGYTF

J: TRBJ1-1
V: TRBV6-5
size: medium-sized
CDR3: CASSFGPVGTEAFF

J: TRBJ2-1
V: TRBV20-1
size: medium-sized
CDR3: CSAGDLAGVDNEQFF

J: TRBJ1-1
V: TRBV29-1
size: medium-sized
CDR3: CSVAGGANTEAFF